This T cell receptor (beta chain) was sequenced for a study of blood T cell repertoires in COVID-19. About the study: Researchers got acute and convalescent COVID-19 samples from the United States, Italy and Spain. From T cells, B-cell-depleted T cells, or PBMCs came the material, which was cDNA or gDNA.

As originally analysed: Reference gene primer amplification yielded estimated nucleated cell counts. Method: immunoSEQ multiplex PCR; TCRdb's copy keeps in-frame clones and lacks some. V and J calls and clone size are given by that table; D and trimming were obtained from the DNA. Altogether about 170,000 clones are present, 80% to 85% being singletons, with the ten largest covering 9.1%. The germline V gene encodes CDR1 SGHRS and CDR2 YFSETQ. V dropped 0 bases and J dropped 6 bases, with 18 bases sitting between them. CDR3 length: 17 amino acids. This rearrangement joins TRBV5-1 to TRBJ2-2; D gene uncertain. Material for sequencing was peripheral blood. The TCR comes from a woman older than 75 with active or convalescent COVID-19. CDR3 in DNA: TGCGCCAGCAGCTTGGCGGTGTTAGGCCTAGGCGCCGGGGAGCTGTTTTTT. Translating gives CASSLAVLGLGAGELFF. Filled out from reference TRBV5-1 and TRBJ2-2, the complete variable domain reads KAGVTQTPRYLIKTRGQQVTLSCSPISGHRSVSWYQQTPGQGLQFLFEYFSETQRNKGNFPGRFSGRQFSNSRSEMNVSTLELGDSALYLCASSLAVLGLGAGELFFGEGSRLTVL.